One sample yielded the 9 T cell receptor beta chains listed below, sequenced in a study of cytomegalovirus exposure and HLA in healthy donors (dated by TCRdb to the late 2010s). Library preparation used the immunoSEQ multiplex PCR assay. What TCRdb holds here is the immuneACCESS table cut down to in-frame rearrangements. Part of the clones is not present; checked against another copy, under half of the missing clones reflect an unresolved V gene, and the others are unexplained. The sample records under 400,000 clones, around 90% of which are singletons. The top ten constitute about 0.96% of the sample. Sequencing was carried out using PBMCs. These TCRs come from a man aged 30 to 39 in good health and CMV-seronegative.

A single count supports this clone. The rearrangement joins TRBV10-2 to TRBJ2-1; 7 bases match TRBD1. The V gene end was trimmed by 3 bases and the J gene end by 5 bases; junction bases not matched to a gene: 7. Germline lookup yields CDR1 WSHSY and CDR2 SAAADI. This CDR3 comprises 15 residues. The CDR3 here is CASSEPGTADNEQFF. The CDR3 bases are TGCGCCAGCAGTGAACCCGGGACAGCAGACAATGAGCAGTTCTTC.

The rearrangement links TRBV11-2 to TRBJ2-3; D is uncertain. Germline values: CDR1 SGHAT, CDR2 FQNNGV. The CDR3 extends over 15 amino acids. The V gene lost 1 base and the J gene lost 4 bases, with 12 bases spanning the gap. In nucleotides, the CDR3 is TGTGCCAGCAGCTTAGGGGTGATCCGGGCAGATACGCAGTATTTT. Its translation: CASSLGVIRADTQYF.

The chain employs TRBV10-2 and TRBJ1-2, with D possibly TRBD1 on 6 matching bases. The CDR3 has 13 amino acids. Trimming took off 3 bases at V and 6 bases at J, with 11 bases between the two ends. Germline CDR1 and CDR2: WSHSY and SAAADI. This CDR3 reads CASSDPDRDGYTF. DNA of the CDR3: TGCGCCAGCAGTGACCCGGACAGAGATGGCTACACCTTC.

This clone was observed a few times. The chain is built from TRBV19 and TRBJ1-4, with D unclear. Germline V gene data show CDR1 as LNHDA and CDR2 as SQIVND (reference sequence). This CDR3 has 14 amino acids. The V gene lost 5 bases and the J gene lost 5 bases, with 12 bases spanning the gap. The CDR3 DNA follows: TGTGCCAGTAGTCATCGAGATTTAAATGAAAAACTGTTTTTT. Its protein product is CASSHRDLNEKLFF.

The V gene is TRBV6-1, the J gene TRBJ2-7, with 8 bases lining up with TRBD1. J lost 5 bases, V lost 0 bases, and 9 bases had no gene match. The CDR3 totals 16 residues. Germline V gene lookup returns CDR1 MNHNS and CDR2 SASEGT. The CDR3 nucleotides read TGTGCCAGCAGTGAAGCTTCCATCAGGGGGCGCAACGAGCAGTACTTC. Translation gives CASSEASIRGRNEQYF.

This chain links TRBV5-1 with TRBJ1-4; D not certain. Germline CDR1 is SGHRS and CDR2 is YFSETQ. CDR3 length: 16 amino acids. V shed 0 bases and J shed 10 bases, with 19 bases lying between them. The CDR3 bases are TGCGCCAGCAGCTTGGGAACGGGCACCAAAGCGGGAAAACTGTTTTTT. Protein product: CASSLGTGTKAGKLFF.

This clone was recorded once. The chain employs TRBV7-8 and TRBJ2-6, with 9 bases fitting TRBD1. J lost 3 bases, V lost 3 bases, and 9 bases had no gene match. This CDR3 is built from 18 residues. Germline-derived CDR1 and CDR2 are SGHVS and FQNEAQ. The CDR3: CASSFSGTGWIGANVLTF. CDR3 bases: TGTGCCAGCAGCTTTTCCGGGACAGGGTGGATTGGGGCCAACGTCCTGACTTTC.

This clone showed up just once. The chain combines TRBV7-6 with TRBJ2-6; 9 bases are shared with TRBD1. CDR1 is SGHVS, CDR2 FNYEAQ, per germline. The CDR3 is 20 residues long. J gave up 0 bases and V 5 bases, and 14 bases lay outside the gene matches. CDR3 in amino acids: CASSRYIGDRVDSGANVLTF. CDR3 nucleotide sequence: TGTGCCAGCAGCCGATACATAGGGGACAGGGTAGACTCTGGGGCCAACGTCCTGACTTTC.

V gene TRBV6-1 combines with J gene TRBJ2-1; D is perhaps TRBD2 (5 bases). This CDR3 is 17 amino acids long. Germline V gene sequence: CDR1 MNHNS, CDR2 SASEGT. The germline V and J ends were trimmed by 2 bases and 0 bases, with 14 bases remaining between them. CDR3 DNA sequence: TGTGCCAGCAGTGAATCCGGGAAGGTCAGCTCCTACAATGAGCAGTTCTTC. This translates into CASSESGKVSSYNEQFF.